A single sample is the source of the 27 T cell receptor beta chains below, sequenced in a study of radiation and T cells in renal cell carcinoma. Time point in this sample: blood 4 weeks post-SBRT, at nephrectomy. Treatment noted: 15 Gy SBRT to primary tumor, nephrectomy 4 weeks later. The method was immunoSEQ multiplex PCR; TCRdb's version includes in-frame clones alone and lacks a portion of them. The sample holds approximately 90,000 clones; 85% are singletons and the top ten take 9.4%. The material sequenced was blood, taken from a patient whose treatment included radiotherapy and nephrectomy. The receptors here all came from a man in his fifties with renal cell carcinoma.

This clone was detected only a few times. The CDR3 DNA is TGTGCCAGCAGCTTTCAGGGGACCCTCAATGAGCAGTTCTTC. Translating it yields CASSFQGTLNEQFF. V and J are TRBV13 and TRBJ2-1; D might be TRBD1 (6 bases). Looked up from germline, CDR1 is PRHDT and CDR2 is FYEKMQ (reference sequence). CDR3 length equals 14 residues. Trimming shortened V by 3 bases and J by 6 bases, and 12 bases separated the two germline ends.

V and J are TRBV7-2 and TRBJ2-2; no firm D call. Trimming stripped 5 bases from V and 2 bases from J, with 6 bases between. This CDR3 contains 13 residues. Germline-derived CDR1 and CDR2 are SGHTA and FQGNSA. The CDR3 region is CASSPQNTGELFF. CDR3 nucleotides: TGTGCCAGCAGCCCTCAAAACACCGGGGAGCTGTTTTTT.

CDR3 protein: CAWSPLGRGVEKLFF. CDR3 DNA: TGTGCCTGGAGTCCACTGGGCCGCGGCGTGGAAAAACTGTTTTTT. The rearrangement links TRBV30 to TRBJ1-4; D uncertain. V lost 2 bases and J 8 bases, leaving 18 bases between the germline ends. Germline CDR1 GTSNPN, CDR2 SVGIG (reference sequence). The CDR3 runs 15 residues.

The chain uses TRBV29-1 and TRBJ1-4; D ambiguous. The CDR3 is 13 residues long. The germline gives CDR1 SQVTM, CDR2 ANQGSEA. Between the trimmed V and J ends, which lost 4 bases and 0 bases, there was a span of 6 bases. CDR3 region: CSVGGATNEKLFF. The CDR3 DNA sequence: TGCAGCGTTGGTGGTGCAACTAATGAAAAACTGTTTTTT. Looking up the rest from reference TRBV29-1 and TRBJ1-4 gives the full variable domain: SAVISQKPSRDICQRGTSLTIQCQVDSQVTMMFWYRQQPGQSLTLIATANQGSEATYESGFVIDKFPISRPNLTFSTLTVSNMSPEDSSIYLCSVGGATNEKLFFGSGTQLSVL.

This clone was seen once. The chain is built from TRBV15 and TRBJ1-1; D is uncertain. Germline loops: CDR1 LNHNV, CDR2 YYDKDF (reference sequence). V was pared by 3 bases and J by 4 bases, with 12 bases between. The CDR3 runs 14 residues. The CDR3 bases are TGTGCCACCAGCAGCATTCGAGGGTCCACTGAAGCTTTCTTT. It is translated as CATSSIRGSTEAFF.

The chain recombines TRBV6-1 with TRBJ2-7; 8 positions match TRBD2. The CDR3 runs 13 residues. V lost 8 bases and J lost 3; bases outside the gene matches: 6. Germline V gene sequence: CDR1 MNHNS, CDR2 SASEGT. The CDR3 loop is CASGKTSDYEQYF. CDR3 nucleotides: TGTGCCAGCGGGAAGACTAGCGACTACGAGCAGTACTTC.

The V gene is TRBV10-2, the J gene TRBJ2-1; D is undetermined. The V gene's germline CDR1 is WSHSY and CDR2 SAAADI. Trimming took 10 bases from V and 0 from J, leaving 10 bases between them. This CDR3 is built from 13 residues. Here the CDR3 reads CATRDPSYNEQFF. CDR3 in DNA: TGCGCCACCCGAGACCCCTCCTACAATGAGCAGTTCTTC.

V usage is TRBV10-3 and J usage is TRBJ1-2, with 10 nucleotides matching TRBD1. Germline CDR1 is ENHRY and CDR2 is SYGVKD. Unmatched junction bases numbered 9, after V lost 6 bases and J lost 5 bases. The CDR3 covers 15 residues. The CDR3: CAIRPRTGGTYGYTF. CDR3 nucleotides: TGTGCCATCAGGCCCAGGACAGGGGGGACGTATGGCTACACCTTC.

The chain links TRBV10-3 to TRBJ2-2; 7 positions match TRBD1. The CDR3 has 14 amino acids. Per germline, CDR1 ENHRY and CDR2 SYGVKD. Germline trimming cut 7 bases from V and 3 bases from J; bases unmatched to any gene: 5. The CDR3 region has the DNA TGTGCCATCATGAGGGGGCGGGACACCGGGGAGCTGTTTTTT. Translated, it gives CAIMRGRDTGELFF.

J is TRBJ2-1 and V is TRBV5-1, with D tentatively TRBD1 (6 bases). The V gene lost 4 bases and the J gene lost 6 bases, with 14 bases spanning the gap. Germline V gives CDR1 SGHRS, CDR2 YFSETQ. This CDR3 is built from 14 residues. In DNA, the CDR3 is TGCGCCAGCAGCCCAGGACAGAGGGGCAATGAGCAGTTCTTC. Its protein product is CASSPGQRGNEQFF.

This clone has just a few counts. The chain has TRBV19 and TRBJ2-7; 9 bases line up with TRBD1. CDR1 LNHDA and CDR2 SQIVND come from the germline V gene (reference sequence). The length of the CDR3 is 14 residues. V trimming: 2 bases; J trimming: 4 bases; junction bases outside the gene matches: 3. The chain's CDR3 is CASSIRTGEYEQYF. Here the CDR3 DNA reads TGTGCCAGTAGTATACGGACAGGGGAATACGAGCAGTACTTC.

The genes are TRBV19 and TRBJ2-5; 8 bases map to TRBD1. Germline assignment: CDR1 LNHDA and CDR2 SQIVND (reference sequence). J was trimmed by 1 base and V by 4 bases; bases with no gene match: 5. The CDR3 contains 15 residues. Here the CDR3 DNA reads TGTGCCAGTAGTAGGGGGACAGGCCTCCAAGAGACCCAGTACTTC. It is translated as CASSRGTGLQETQYF.

The chain couples TRBV11-2 to TRBJ1-1; 9 positions agree with TRBD1. Germline trimming cut 2 bases from V and 4 bases from J; bases unmatched to any gene: 8. The germline V gene encodes CDR1 SGHAT and CDR2 FQNNGV. The CDR3 length is 16 residues. The CDR3 spells CASSLNLQGAVTEAFF. In DNA form, the CDR3 reads TGTGCCAGCAGCTTAAACCTACAGGGGGCTGTCACTGAAGCTTTCTTT.

This chain joins TRBV9 and TRBJ1-2; weak D call: TRBD1 (6 bases). Looked up from germline, CDR1 is SGDLS and CDR2 is YYNGEE. V was shortened by 3 bases and J by 4 bases, with 16 bases between the two germline ends. The CDR3 has 15 amino acids. CDR3 DNA sequence: TGTGCCAGCAGCGATGGGGCCGGACAGCCCTATGGCTACACCTTC. It is translated as CASSDGAGQPYGYTF.

This sequence joins TRBV5-4 and TRBJ1-2, with TRBD1 matching 8 bases. V was clipped by 7 bases and J by 3 bases; unmatched bases: 8. Germline CDR1 and CDR2: SGHNT and YYREEE (reference sequence). The CDR3 totals 14 residues. The DNA for the CDR3 is TGTGCCAGCGTCCCACAGGGGGAAGACTATGGCTACACCTTC. Amino acids: CASVPQGEDYGYTF.

Note on this clone: Other DNA sequences in the sample encode the same CDR3. V usage is TRBV7-2 and J usage is TRBJ2-1; D remains unclear. CDR1 and CDR2 from the germline V gene are SGHTA and FQGNSA. The V end was cut by 1 base, the J end by 0 bases, with 7 bases between. The CDR3 runs to 15 residues. The DNA for the CDR3 is TGTGCCAGCAGCTTAGGGACGAGCTCCTACAATGAGCAGTTCTTC. Its translation: CASSLGTSSYNEQFF.

Sample share makes this clone medium-sized. V usage is TRBV7-9 and J usage is TRBJ2-1, with 10 bases fitting TRBD1. The CDR3 covers 15 residues. After removal of 5 bases from V and 9 bases from J, the junction contained 10 bases not matched to a gene. The germline V gene encodes CDR1 SEHNR and CDR2 FQNEAQ (reference sequence). The CDR3 sequence: CASSLRDRGGGEQFF. The CDR3 DNA reads as TGTGCCAGCAGCCTCCGGGACAGGGGTGGGGGTGAGCAGTTCTTC.

This clone has just a few counts. The chain uses TRBV19 and TRBJ1-1; 7 bases are a match to TRBD1. Germline values: CDR1 LNHDA, CDR2 SQIVND (reference sequence). The CDR3 loop spans 13 amino acids. Trimming at V came to 5 bases and at J to 5 bases, leaving 5 bases not matched to a gene. The CDR3 region has the DNA TGTGCCAGTAGTGGAACAGGGGATACTGAAGCTTTCTTT. It encodes CASSGTGDTEAFF.

V usage is TRBV10-3 and J usage is TRBJ1-3, with unresolved D. The V gene's germline CDR1 is ENHRY and CDR2 SYGVKD. V was trimmed by 0 bases and J by 3 bases, leaving 9 bases between them. The CDR3 length is 15 residues. CDR3 in DNA: TGTGCCATCAGTGAGTCAGGGAACCGTGGAAACACCATATATTTT. Protein: CAISESGNRGNTIYF.

This chain joins TRBV11-3 and TRBJ2-7, with a tentative D call TRBD1 (6 bases). CDR1 is SGHNT, CDR2 YENEEA, per germline. This CDR3 spans 16 amino acids. The germline V and J ends were trimmed by 0 bases and 5 bases, with 17 bases remaining between them. CDR3 in DNA: TGTGCCAGCAGCTTAGATCTGTATAGGGGGTGCGACGAGCAGTACTTC. Amino acid sequence: CASSLDLYRGCDEQYF. The entire variable domain, with the rest obtained from reference TRBV11-3 and TRBJ2-7, is as follows: EAGVVQSPRYKIIEKKQPVAFWCNPISGHNTLYWYLQNLGQGPELLIRYENEEAVDDSQLPKDRFSAERLKGVDSTLKIQPAELGDSAVYLCASSLDLYRGCDEQYFGPGTRLTVT.

The rearrangement uses TRBV5-8 and TRBJ2-2, with D perhaps being TRBD1 or TRBD2 (5 bases each). V lost 4 bases and J lost 2, with 15 bases in between. The CDR3 runs to 16 residues. Germline CDR1 is SGHTS and CDR2 is YDEGEE. The CDR3 region has the DNA TGTGCCAGCAGCAGCTACCAGGGACCCAACACCGGGGAGCTGTTTTTT. Its translation is CASSSYQGPNTGELFF. Together with reference TRBV5-8 and TRBJ2-2, the CDR3 gives the full variable domain: EAGVTQSPTHLIKTRGQQATLRCSPISGHTSVYWYQQALGLGLQFLLWYDEGEERNRGNFPPRFSGRQFPNYSSELNVNALELEDSALYLCASSSYQGPNTGELFFGEGSRLTVL.

The chain recombines TRBV19 with TRBJ1-4; no clear D gene. The CDR3 contains 13 residues. CDR1 LNHDA and CDR2 SQIVND come from the germline V gene (reference sequence). The V and J ends lost 1 base and 5 bases respectively, with 5 bases between them. The CDR3 coding sequence is TGTGCCAGTAGTATAGGTAGAAATGAAAAACTGTTTTTT. Encoded protein: CASSIGRNEKLFF.

A single count supports this clone. The CDR3 here is CASRTGDGNEQFF. CDR3 in DNA: TGTGCCAGCCGGACAGGGGACGGTAATGAGCAGTTCTTC. The chain has TRBV6-5 and TRBJ2-1, with 9 nucleotides matching TRBD1. After removal of 8 bases from V and 7 bases from J, the junction contained 6 bases not matched to a gene. CDR3 length: 13 residues. Looked up from germline, CDR1 is MNHEY and CDR2 is SVGAGI.

This sequence joins TRBV5-3 and TRBJ2-1; a weak D match, TRBD2 (5 bases). TRBV5-3 is marked as an open reading frame, function uncertain. With 1 base removed from V and 7 bases from J, the gap between germline ends came to 9 bases. The CDR3 is made up of 13 amino acids. CDR3 sequence (DNA): TGTGCCAGAAGCTTGTATGGCGGGAATGAGCAGTTCTTC. Protein product: CARSLYGGNEQFF.

The J gene is TRBJ2-5, the V gene TRBV4-1, with 7 nucleotides matching TRBD2. Germline V gene lookup returns CDR1 MGHRA and CDR2 YSYEKL. The CDR3 runs 15 residues. V shed 4 bases, J shed 0 bases, and the junction held 5 bases outside the gene matches. CDR3 protein: CASSLQGLNQETQYF. The CDR3 nucleotides are TGCGCCAGCAGCCTTCAGGGACTAAACCAAGAGACCCAGTACTTC.

V and J are TRBV5-1 and TRBJ1-2; no clear D. The CDR3 is 12 amino acids. CDR1 and CDR2 from the germline V gene are SGHRS and YFSETQ. V was shortened by 5 bases and J by 2 bases, with 7 bases between the two germline ends. CDR3 loop: CASSPGNYGYTF. In DNA form, the CDR3 reads TGCGCCAGCAGTCCGGGCAACTATGGCTACACCTTC. Based on the CDR3 plus reference TRBV5-1 and TRBJ1-2, the full variable domain is KAGVTQTPRYLIKTRGQQVTLSCSPISGHRSVSWYQQTPGQGLQFLFEYFSETQRNKGNFPGRFSGRQFSNSRSEMNVSTLELGDSALYLCASSPGNYGYTFGSGTRLTVV.

This clone was picked up a small number of times. This rearrangement joins TRBV15 to TRBJ2-7; 8 bases line up with TRBD2. This CDR3 is 14 amino acids long. CDR1 and CDR2 (germline): LNHNV, YYDKDF (reference sequence). The junction had 7 bases not matched to a gene; V was cut back by 5 bases and J by 4 bases. The CDR3 region is CATSLQRGIYEQYF. CDR3 bases: TGTGCCACCAGCCTCCAGCGGGGGATTTACGAGCAGTACTTC.